The text below deals with one TCR beta chain. Its antigen is not yet known. Base qualities are not at hand, and no much larger clone is one base apart. This specimen belongs to a study of blood T cell repertoires in COVID-19 (TCRdb year 2020). Regarding the complete study: Samples covering the acute and convalescent phases of COVID-19 were provided by collaborators in the United States, Italy and Spain. The prospective study material was composed of cDNA or gDNA derived from T cells, B-cell-depleted T cells, or PBMCs. Subjects who had been exposed to COVID-19, were actively infected with it, or had recovered from it provided the deeply sampled blood TCRbeta repertoires that made up the dataset. The repertoires were released in a freely available public database meant as a resource for research on the immune response to SARS-CoV-2. The samples were drawn from the first 160 participants of the ongoing ImmuneRACE study and from 1,254 subjects provided by 6 global collaborators. Sample metadata almost always included a de-identified subject ID, COVID-19 status, age in years and sex. Where available, HLA class I and class II types were obtained from metadata supplied by the sample provider rather than from assay-based typing. The paper's findings and limits, for the study overall: The quantity of clinical and demographic metadata differed by source and by participant and was supplied without curation.

In Seattle, one collaborating source enrolled patients while the infection was active and tracked those patients longitudinally over the course of disease. Collaborating institutions collected whole blood in K2EDTA tubes following their own protocols. For TCRbeta analysis, collaborators shipped samples as frozen whole blood, isolated PBMCs, or DNA extracted from either of those sample types. The immunoSEQ Assay, a bias-controlled multiplex PCR, was used to amplify TCRbeta CDR3 regions from genomic DNA. The original methods were these. Within the assay, amplification of reference gene primers was used to estimate how many nucleated cells each sample contained. To quantify the absolute abundance of each unique TCRbeta CDR3 rearrangement, sequence reads were collapsed and filtered. Productive Simpson clonality was computed per sample as the square root of Simpson's diversity index over productive rearrangements. Not all clones reach the TCRdb copy of this immuneACCESS table, which keeps in-frame sequences only. Checked studies attribute under half of the gap to unresolved V genes and leave the rest unexplained. That table furnishes V, J and clone size, whereas the DNA furnished D and trimming. A total of around 280,000 clones appear in this sample, roughly 86% of them only once. Around 10% of the sample comes from the top ten.

Inclusive of the bounding cysteine and phenylalanine, the CDR3 is 13 residues long. The DNA shown is the 39-base CDR3, in frame from base 1. Based on the germline V gene, the CDR1 and CDR2 sequences are SGHRS and YFSETQ. Cut back by 2 bases and 5 bases, the V and J ends lie 10 bases apart. Recombination linked TRBV5-1 to TRBJ2-5; a tentative D call is TRBD2 (5 bases match). Sequencing was done on a sample of peripheral blood. This clonotype originated in a woman under 40 with COVID-19, enrolled during active disease. The nucleotide sequence reads TGCGCCAGCAGCTTCGAGGGTACGGAGACCCAGTACTTC. Its protein reads: CASSFEGTETQYF.